This T cell receptor (beta chain) was recorded in a study of blood T cell repertoires in COVID-19. This clone was detected once. The germline V gene encodes CDR1 LNHDA and CDR2 SQIVND (reference sequence). The CDR3 covers 13 residues. The V and J ends lost 8 bases and 0 bases respectively, with 10 bases between them. The study drew participants aged roughly 18 to 95 years from 20 to 30 US areas. The data were produced by immunoSEQ multiplex PCR, yet TCRdb's version contains in-frame clones alone and is incomplete. Seen here are around 400,000 clones, just over 90% observed once, and the top ten hold about 0.86%.

The sequencing input was PBMCs or T cells enriched from blood (not recorded which). V and J are TRBV19 and TRBJ1-1; D remains unclear. The clonotype was recovered from a woman aged 40 to 50 who had been exposed to COVID-19. The CDR3 loop reads CASCRRMNTEAFF. The CDR3 DNA follows: TGTGCCAGTTGCCGGCGGATGAACACTGAAGCTTTCTTT.